One and the same sample provided the 26 T cell receptor beta chains below, sequenced in a study of cytomegalovirus exposure and HLA in healthy donors. It was with 60 Vbeta and 13 Jbeta primers that the PCR ran. Data came from immunoSEQ multiplex PCR; TCRdb stores just in-frame clones and leaves some out. The profile shows about 120,000 clones, roughly 69% of them singletons. Sequencing input: PBMCs. These receptors were taken from a human donor in good health.

The chain recombines TRBV7-2 with TRBJ2-1; D is perhaps TRBD1 (5 bases). This CDR3 is 17 amino acids long. V shed 0 bases and J shed 5 bases, with 17 bases lying between them. CDR1 and CDR2 from the germline V gene are SGHTA and FQGNSA. CDR3 residues: CASSLAQGYWAHNEQFF. CDR3 sequence (DNA): TGTGCCAGCAGCTTAGCTCAGGGCTACTGGGCGCACAATGAGCAGTTCTTC. Full variable domain (outside the CDR3, taken from reference TRBV7-2 and TRBJ2-1): GAGVSQSPSNKVTEKGKDVELRCDPISGHTALYWYRQSLGQGLEFLIYFQGNSAPDKSGLPSDRFSAERTGGSVSTLTIQRTQQEDSAVYLCASSLAQGYWAHNEQFFGPGTRLTVL.

The J gene is TRBJ2-1, the V gene TRBV11-2; the D is unclear. The CDR3 covers 12 residues. Germline V gene sequence: CDR1 SGHAT, CDR2 FQNNGV. With 5 bases removed from V and 10 bases from J, the gap between germline ends came to 12 bases. This CDR3 reads CASSPLQIEQFF. The CDR3 DNA is TGTGCCAGCAGCCCCCTCCAGATCGAGCAGTTCTTC.

This sequence joins TRBV29-1 and TRBJ1-2; no definite D call. The CDR3 contains 12 residues. V was cut by 7 bases and J by 8 bases, with 17 bases left in between. Germline values: CDR1 SQVTM, CDR2 ANQGSEA. In DNA, the CDR3 is TGCAGCGCCTGGGCCCGGATAAGCGGCTACACCTTC. Protein product: CSAWARISGYTF.

This clone was counted once. The J gene is TRBJ2-7, the V gene TRBV7-9; a possible D gene is TRBD2 (6 bases). Trimming took off 4 bases at V and 6 bases at J, with 19 bases between the two ends. The germline V gene has CDR1 SEHNR and CDR2 FQNEAQ (reference sequence). The CDR3 runs 15 residues. The CDR3 DNA reads TGTGCCAGCAGCTCCCGGGACTCTGACCTCTCCGAGCAGTACTTC. Residues: CASSSRDSDLSEQYF.

This clone was counted between two and nine times. This chain links TRBV7-8 with TRBJ2-6; 10 bases agree with TRBD2. Germline V gene lookup returns CDR1 SGHVS and CDR2 FQNEAQ. Trimming cost V 0 bases and J 0 bases; bases outside gene matches: 5. The CDR3 length is 19 residues. This CDR3 is CASSLAPTSGYSGANVLTF. The DNA for the CDR3 is TGTGCCAGCAGCTTAGCGCCGACTAGCGGGTACTCTGGGGCCAACGTCCTGACTTTC.

This sequence joins TRBV7-9 and TRBJ1-3, with TRBD1 as a possible D gene (5 bases). Per germline, CDR1 SEHNR and CDR2 FQNEAQ (reference sequence). This CDR3 has 14 amino acids. This CDR3 reads CASQGPSSGNTIYF. The DNA for the CDR3 is TGTGCTTCCCAGGGCCCTAGCTCTGGAAACACCATATATTTT.

The rearrangement joins TRBV4-1 to TRBJ2-3; 9 bases agree with TRBD1. This CDR3 is 14 amino acids long. Germline loops: CDR1 MGHRA, CDR2 YSYEKL. With V trimmed by 5 bases and J by 5 bases, 5 bases remained unmatched. The CDR3 DNA is TGCGCCAGCAGCACCGGGACAGGGAAAGATACGCAGTATTTT. Translated: CASSTGTGKDTQYF.

The chain uses TRBV28 and TRBJ2-2; D is undetermined. The CDR3 runs 12 residues. V shed 4 bases and J shed 6 bases, with 6 bases lying between them. In germline, CDR1 is MDHEN, CDR2 SYDVKM. In DNA form, the CDR3 reads TGTGCCAGCAGTTCCCTCCCCGGGGAGCTGTTTTTT. This encodes CASSSLPGELFF.

The CDR3 DNA is TGTGCCAGCAGTGGAACAGGGGCACGCTCCTACGAGCAGTACTTC. This gives the protein CASSGTGARSYEQYF. This chain uses TRBV28 with TRBJ2-7; 7 positions agree with TRBD1. V lost 5 bases and J lost 0; bases outside the gene matches: 7. This CDR3 has 15 residues. Germline lookup yields CDR1 MDHEN and CDR2 SYDVKM.

The rearrangement links TRBV5-1 to TRBJ2-4; 12 positions agree with TRBD2. CDR1 SGHRS and CDR2 YFSETQ come from the germline V gene. J lost 3 bases, V lost 5 bases, and 3 bases had no gene match. CDR3 length: 15 amino acids. The CDR3 region has the DNA TGCGCCAGCAGACAACTAGCGGGGGGCAAAAACATTCAGTACTTC. Its translation: CASRQLAGGKNIQYF.

The chain links TRBV7-2 to TRBJ2-6, with TRBD1 matching 7 bases. The V and J ends lost 5 bases and 0 bases, in that order; junction bases with no gene match: 10. CDR1 SGHTA and CDR2 FQGNSA come from the germline V gene. This CDR3 region has 18 residues. The DNA for the CDR3 is TGTGCCAGCAGCCCGACAGGGTCTGTTCTCTCTGGGGCCAACGTCCTGACTTTC. Its protein is CASSPTGSVLSGANVLTF.

The chain links TRBV4-2 to TRBJ2-5; no clear D gene. The germline gives CDR1 LGHNA, CDR2 YNFKEQ. Trimming cost V 4 bases and J 5 bases, with 11 bases left between them. The CDR3 is made up of 13 amino acids. The DNA for the CDR3 is TGTGCCAGCAGCCCCCGCCAGTGGGAGACCCAGTACTTC. Amino acid sequence: CASSPRQWETQYF.

In the case of this clone: At one of its ends the junction is not consistent with the germline gene, which may arise from a read error. The sample contains more than one DNA sequence encoding this CDR3. V is TRBV5-4 and J is TRBJ2-7; TRBD2 agrees at 8 bases. Germline CDR1 reads SGHNT; CDR2 reads YYREEE (reference sequence). The CDR3 has 16 residues. The CDR3 spells CASSSSQSGRGYEQYF. The CDR3 DNA is TGCGCCAGCAGCTCGAGCCAAAGCGGGAGAGGCTACGAGCAGTACTTC.

This clone was recorded only once. This chain's CDR3 is CASSWSSGSRTEAFF. The CDR3 region has the DNA TGTGCCAGCAGTTGGAGTTCGGGAAGCAGGACTGAAGCTTTCTTT. The J gene is TRBJ1-1, the V gene TRBV27; D unresolved. Per the germline V gene, CDR1 is MNHEY and CDR2 is SMNVEV (reference sequence). The CDR3 runs 15 residues. Between the trimmed V and J ends, which lost 4 bases and 5 bases, there was a span of 17 bases.

The CDR3 coding sequence is TGTGCCAGCAGCAATAGCGGGGGGAAGTCCTACGAGCAGTACTTC. Its protein is CASSNSGGKSYEQYF. V usage is TRBV7-2 and J usage is TRBJ2-7; 10 nucleotides line up with TRBD2. The CDR3 runs 15 residues. V gave up 5 bases and J gave up 1 base; unmatched junction bases: 5. Germline CDR1 reads SGHTA; CDR2 reads FQGNSA.

This chain connects TRBV5-4 to TRBJ1-1, with unresolved D. Germline values: CDR1 SGHNT, CDR2 YYREEE (reference sequence). Trimming shortened V by 4 bases and J by 1 base, and 5 bases separated the two germline ends. There are 12 residues in the CDR3. The CDR3 sequence: CASSHRNTEAFF. The CDR3 coding sequence is TGTGCCAGCAGCCACAGGAACACTGAAGCTTTCTTT.

This clone was observed a handful of times. CDR3 sequence: CASRKWGDTEAFF. The CDR3 bases are TGTGCCAGCAGGAAGTGGGGAGACACTGAAGCTTTCTTT. The chain employs TRBV5-5 and TRBJ1-1, with D unclear. Trimming took 5 bases from V and 3 from J, leaving 11 bases between them. Germline lookup yields CDR1 SGHKS and CDR2 YYEKEE (reference sequence). There are 13 residues in the CDR3.

The chain carries TRBV15 and TRBJ2-5; 9 bases are shared with TRBD2. The CDR3 has 17 residues. CDR1 and CDR2 (germline): LNHNV, YYDKDF (reference sequence). J was trimmed by 2 bases and V by 4 bases; bases with no gene match: 11. CDR3 region: CATSTVKTSGIQETQYF. The CDR3, as DNA: TGTGCCACCAGCACGGTGAAGACTAGCGGAATTCAAGAGACCCAGTACTTC.

J is TRBJ1-1 and V is TRBV5-6; no reliable D call. The length of the CDR3 is 15 residues. Trimming shortened V by 0 bases and J by 0 bases, and 9 bases separated the two germline ends. Germline V gene sequence: CDR1 SGHDT, CDR2 YYEEEE. The DNA for the CDR3 is TGTGCCAGCAGCTTGGAGACACTCCTGAACACTGAAGCTTTCTTT. As protein: CASSLETLLNTEAFF.

The count of this clone is one. The V and J genes are TRBV29-1 and TRBJ1-3, with a tentative D call TRBD1 (5 bases). V was clipped by 6 bases and J by 1 base, with 10 bases between them. Germline loops: CDR1 SQVTM, CDR2 ANQGSEA. The CDR3 sequence is 13 residues long. The CDR3 DNA reads TGCAGCGTCCTTCAGGGATCTGGAAACACCATATATTTT. Amino acid sequence: CSVLQGSGNTIYF.

This clone showed up just a few times. The chain joins TRBV19 to TRBJ2-5; 12 bases are shared with TRBD2. J was trimmed by 4 bases and V by 6 bases; bases with no gene match: 3. The CDR3 has 14 residues. Germline V gives CDR1 LNHDA, CDR2 SQIVND (reference sequence). This chain's CDR3 is CASRMTSGGETQYF. In DNA, the CDR3 is TGTGCCAGTAGAATGACTAGCGGGGGAGAGACCCAGTACTTC.

The DNA of the CDR3 is TGTGCCAGCAGCTTACCGGGACTAGGAACAGATACGCAGTATTTT. Translated, it gives CASSLPGLGTDTQYF. V and J are TRBV7-9 and TRBJ2-3; TRBD2 matches 8 bases. After removal of 2 bases from V and 3 bases from J, the junction contained 4 bases not matched to a gene. Germline values: CDR1 SEHNR, CDR2 FQNEAQ (reference sequence). This CDR3 is 15 amino acids long.

This clone was observed a handful of times. This chain links TRBV6-5 with TRBJ1-6, with D perhaps matching TRBD1 (6 bases). Germline CDR1 MNHEY, CDR2 SVGAGI. The V end was cut by 5 bases, the J end by 9 bases, with 17 bases between. This CDR3 spans 15 amino acids. The CDR3 DNA reads TGTGCCAGCAGTCCTCCTGCGCAGGGGACTTCACCCCTCCACTTT. It translates to CASSPPAQGTSPLHF.

This sequence joins TRBV7-8 and TRBJ2-1, with D possibly TRBD1 on 5 matching bases. The V and J ends lost 5 bases and 0 bases respectively, with 14 bases between them. Germline V gives CDR1 SGHVS, CDR2 FQNEAQ. The CDR3 runs 16 residues. The CDR3: CASSNRTSRSYNEQFF. CDR3 nucleotide sequence: TGTGCCAGCAGCAATCGGACATCTCGCTCCTACAATGAGCAGTTCTTC.

The rearrangement joins TRBV4-1 to TRBJ1-1; D gene unclear. CDR3 length: 14 amino acids. V dropped 4 bases and J dropped 1 base, with 10 bases sitting between them. Germline loops: CDR1 MGHRA, CDR2 YSYEKL. Written as DNA, the CDR3 is TGCGCCAGCAGCCGAGGACTTTCGAACACTGAAGCTTTCTTT. This gives the protein CASSRGLSNTEAFF.

The V call is TRBV7-2, the J call TRBJ2-7, with 10 bases fitting TRBD2. J lost 7 bases, V lost 2 bases, and 8 bases had no gene match. Germline V gene sequence: CDR1 SGHTA, CDR2 FQGNSA. CDR3 length: 15 amino acids. The DNA for the CDR3 is TGTGCCAGCAGCTTACTTAGCGGGAGGCCCTTGGAGCAGTACTTC. It codes for CASSLLSGRPLEQYF.